The 4 T cell receptor beta chains listed next were all sequenced from one sample in a study of response to subunit inactivated influenza vaccine (dated by TCRdb to between 2017 and 2018). The library was generated by RT-PCR. Sequenced using an Illumina HiSeq 2500. The public reads were run again by TCRdb, first through fastp at Q25 and then through MiXCR, and only productive beta chains were kept. Each record represents a unique CDR3 protein, reported with the most common genes and DNA among its rows. The sample yields 550,000 to 800,000 distinct CDR3 sequences; roughly 13% were counted once. The ten biggest clones cover around 6.5% of the sample. The sequenced sample was PBMCs from blood, obtained approximately 15 days before vaccination. The receptors derive from a man in his fifties or sixties who received an inactivated influenza vaccine. Donor details come from another sample of the same person, matched by shared clones.

At least ten counts were recorded for this clonotype. This chain connects TRBV29-1 to TRBJ2-1, with 9 bases identical to TRBD1. Germline-derived CDR1 and CDR2 are SQVTM and ANQGSEA. Trimming cost V 1 base and J 7 bases; bases outside gene matches: 11. The CDR3 is made up of 16 amino acids. The DNA for the CDR3 is TGCAGCGTTGAAGTGTCGGGACAGGGAGGGGTAAATGAGCAGTTCTTC. Its translation: CSVEVSGQGGVNEQFF.

The chain combines TRBV6-1 with TRBJ1-6; 7 bases map to TRBD1. From germline, CDR1 is MNHNS and CDR2 SASEGT. V was pared by 6 bases and J by 7 bases, with 6 bases of the junction left unmatched. The CDR3 runs 14 residues. CDR3 sequence reads: CASSQTGLNSPLHF. The CDR3, as DNA: TGTGCCAGCAGCCAGACAGGGTTGAATTCACCCCTCCACTTT.

This clonotype was detected ten times or more. The chain joins TRBV12-3 or TRBV12-4 to TRBJ1-1, with 12 nucleotides matching TRBD1. This CDR3 has 17 amino acids. Germline trimming cut 6 bases from V and 0 bases from J; bases unmatched to any gene: 8. The CDR3 loop reads CASRGDRGLLMNTEAFF. DNA of the CDR3: TGTGCCAGCAGAGGGGACAGGGGGCTTCTTATGAACACTGAAGCTTTCTTT.

This clonotype was recorded a few times. The chain has TRBV28 and TRBJ1-5; D remains ambiguous. V lost 7 bases to trimming and J lost 0 bases, with 22 bases between them. This CDR3 spans 18 amino acids. Germline CDR1 and CDR2: MDHEN and SYDVKM. The CDR3: CASIRTTLGKYSNQPQHF. The CDR3, as DNA: TGTGCCAGCATCAGGACCACGCTGGGTAAATATAGCAATCAGCCCCAGCATTTT.